This is a list of T cell receptor beta chains from one sample in a study of blood T cells in healthy people across ages. TCRdb reanalysed the 5' RACE reads using MiXCR and keeps one entry per CDR3 protein. The data show more than 1,400,000 distinct CDR3 sequences, around 42% seen once. Sequencing was performed on blood. The receptor source for this set is a woman aged 18 to 35 in good health. Both conserved end residues are part of each CDR3. Clone size is shown for a subset of rows, as once, few, many or a class of expanded clone.

cdr3_length	v_call	clone_size	cdr3_aa
12	TRBV7-9	few	CASGGATWGYTF
11	TRBV12-3/TRBV12-4	many	CASSLSGEAFF
13	TRBV6-6	-	CASSRTATYEQYF
14	TRBV6-5	few	CASWASGGPYEQYF
15	TRBV14	-	CASSREVGSVGEQYF
19	TRBV14	-	CASSQDARGRLERRETQYF
16	TRBV20-1	-	CSALLLTSGYQETQYF
15	TRBV28	few	CASSLLYGGDYEQYF
14	TRBV27	-	CASGWGRGTNKQYF
15	TRBV12-3/TRBV12-4	few	CASSPRTSGEGEQFF
16	TRBV7-2	-	CASRPTSGGGSNEQYF
16	TRBV20-1	-	CSAKGPGLANTGELFF
14	TRBV12-3/TRBV12-4	-	CASKIAGSTDTQYF
13	TRBV10-3	-	CANGWSVENEQFF
15	TRBV4-2	-	CASSQDGGQFYEQYF
17	TRBV20-1	-	CSARETSRHSSTDTQYF
12	TRBV6-5	-	CASSYSMGGYTF
16	TRBV20-1	-	CSARPGLAGGGNEQFF
14	TRBV12-3/TRBV12-4	few	CATRGDPGDTEAFF
15	TRBV10-1	-	CASSEFPSGTGELFF
12	TRBV20-1	-	CSAQRGYDEQYF
15	TRBV5-6	-	CASSGDRTGTGELFF
16	TRBV24-1	-	CATSDFGRSSYNEQFF
18	TRBV3-1	-	CASSQEVAGGAAADTQYF
15	TRBV5-1	many	CASSKTTGGYQPQHF
19	TRBV3-1	-	CASSQDHTSGRLGTDTQYF
14	TRBV5-1	few	CASRLDNRLYEQYF
16	TRBV13	-	CASSNLAGASTDTQYF
15	TRBV29-1	once	CSVVGGPQITGELFF
16	TRBV6-1	-	CASSEAGGGGFYEQYF
13	TRBV5-1	few	CASSPTNRYEQYF
15	TRBV20-1	few	CSARDPDRLGVEQYF
15	TRBV25-1	few	CASSESGTDKNIQYF
15	TRBV6-5	-	CASSIGTGGVGELFF
15	TRBV30	few	CAWSPGDRDNYGYTF
16	TRBV11-2	-	CASSPGPAGAADTQYF
20	TRBV12-3/TRBV12-4	few	CASSTYPLGTGRATNEKLFF
12	TRBV30	-	CAWGQGSYEQYF
15	TRBV15	-	CATAASDEPYNEQFF
14	TRBV5-1	many	CASSSTGTGYGYTF
15	TRBV4-1	-	CASSQDSGPYNEQYF
14	TRBV18	once	CASSRDRESYGYTF
17	TRBV20-1	-	CSASQGLAGGSTDTQYF